The clone carrying this TCR beta chain was recorded many times. What it binds is not known. Amplification from RNA transcripts yielded the TCR beta CDR3 regions. RT-PCR was first run with HTBI primers, then multiplex PCR in a second round. A single record per CDR3 protein comes from TCRdb applying MiXCR to the multiplex PCR reads. The sample yields 150,000 or so distinct CDR3 sequences, 35% to 45% seen once. The data were taken from a study of Graves' ophthalmopathy and Graves' hyperthyroidism. The study's findings and limits: With about 88% sensitivity and less than 83% specificity, a 13-signature model separated ophthalmopathy from stable hyperthyroidism. Appearing in blood as well were most expanded thyroid clonotypes above 0.001 frequency. The model flagged ophthalmopathy progression at 65% to 71% sensitivity and around 77% specificity.

V lost 3 bases to trimming and J lost 6 bases, with 8 bases between them. Germline assignment: CDR1 DFQATT and CDR2 SNEGSKA (reference sequence). This CDR3 is 12 amino acids long. Ophthalmopathy donors showed moderate-to-severe activity, CAS ≥3, NOSPECS ≥4 and a duration under 3 months. V is TRBV20-1 and J is TRBJ2-2, with no clear D. Sequencing was done on a sample of peripheral blood. The sequence came from a man younger than 40 with Graves' ophthalmopathy. The DNA of the CDR3 is TGCAGTGCTAGGCGCCGGCCCGGGGAGCTGTTTTTT. Translating it yields CSARRRPGELFF.